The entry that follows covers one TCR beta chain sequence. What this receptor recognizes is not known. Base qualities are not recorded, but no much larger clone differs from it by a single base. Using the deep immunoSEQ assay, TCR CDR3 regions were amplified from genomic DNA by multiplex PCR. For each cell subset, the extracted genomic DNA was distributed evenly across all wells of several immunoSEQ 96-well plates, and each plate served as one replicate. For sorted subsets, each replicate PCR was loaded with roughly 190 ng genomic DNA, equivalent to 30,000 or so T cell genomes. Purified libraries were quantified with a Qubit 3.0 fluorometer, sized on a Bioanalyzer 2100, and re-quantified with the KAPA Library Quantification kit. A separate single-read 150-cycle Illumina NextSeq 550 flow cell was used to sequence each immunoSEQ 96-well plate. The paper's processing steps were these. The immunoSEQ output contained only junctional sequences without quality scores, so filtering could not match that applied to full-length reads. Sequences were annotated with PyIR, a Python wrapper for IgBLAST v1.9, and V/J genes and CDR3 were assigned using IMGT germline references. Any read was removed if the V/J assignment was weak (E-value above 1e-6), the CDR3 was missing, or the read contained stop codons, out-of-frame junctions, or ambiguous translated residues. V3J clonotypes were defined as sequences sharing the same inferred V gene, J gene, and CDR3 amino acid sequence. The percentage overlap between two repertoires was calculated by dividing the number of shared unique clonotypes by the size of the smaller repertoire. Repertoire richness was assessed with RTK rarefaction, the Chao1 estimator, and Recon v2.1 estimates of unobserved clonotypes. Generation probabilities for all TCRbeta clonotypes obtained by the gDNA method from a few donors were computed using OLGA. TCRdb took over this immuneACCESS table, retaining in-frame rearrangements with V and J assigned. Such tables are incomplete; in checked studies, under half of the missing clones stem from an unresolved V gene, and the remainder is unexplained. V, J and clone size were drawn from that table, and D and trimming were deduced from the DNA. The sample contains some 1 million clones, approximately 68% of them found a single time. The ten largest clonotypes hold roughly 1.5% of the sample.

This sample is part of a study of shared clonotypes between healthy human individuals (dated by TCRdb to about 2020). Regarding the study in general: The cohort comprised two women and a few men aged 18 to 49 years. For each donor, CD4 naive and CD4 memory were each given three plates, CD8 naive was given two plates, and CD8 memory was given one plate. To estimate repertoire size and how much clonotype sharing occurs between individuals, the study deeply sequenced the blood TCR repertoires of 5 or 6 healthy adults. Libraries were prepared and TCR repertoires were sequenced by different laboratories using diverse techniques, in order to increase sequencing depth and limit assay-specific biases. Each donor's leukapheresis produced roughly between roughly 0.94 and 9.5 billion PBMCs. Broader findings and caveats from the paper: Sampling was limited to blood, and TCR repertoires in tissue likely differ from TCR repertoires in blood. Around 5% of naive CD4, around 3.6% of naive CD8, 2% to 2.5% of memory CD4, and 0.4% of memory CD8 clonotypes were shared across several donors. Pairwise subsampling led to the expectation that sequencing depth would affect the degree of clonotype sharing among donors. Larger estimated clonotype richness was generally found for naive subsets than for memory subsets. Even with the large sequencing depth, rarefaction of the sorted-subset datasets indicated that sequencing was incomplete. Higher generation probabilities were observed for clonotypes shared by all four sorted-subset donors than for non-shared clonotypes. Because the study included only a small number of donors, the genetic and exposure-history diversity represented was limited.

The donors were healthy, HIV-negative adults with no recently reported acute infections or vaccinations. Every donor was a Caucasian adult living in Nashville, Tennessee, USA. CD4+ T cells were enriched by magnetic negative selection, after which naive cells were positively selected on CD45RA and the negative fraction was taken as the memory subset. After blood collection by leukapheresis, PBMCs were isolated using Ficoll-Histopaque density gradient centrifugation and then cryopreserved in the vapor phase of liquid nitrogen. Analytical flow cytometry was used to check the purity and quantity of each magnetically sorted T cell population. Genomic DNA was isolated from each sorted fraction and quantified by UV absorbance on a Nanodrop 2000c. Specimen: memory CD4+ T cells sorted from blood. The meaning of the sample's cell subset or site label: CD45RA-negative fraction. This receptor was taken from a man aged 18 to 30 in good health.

CDR3 protein: CASSTGTSGSTDTQYF. At the DNA level, the sequence is TGTGCCAGCAGTACCGGGACTAGCGGGAGCACAGATACGCAGTATTTT. In this chain, TRBV5-4 is recombined with TRBJ2-3, with TRBD2 identical over 12 junction bases. The V end gives up 5 bases and the J end 0 bases, leaving 4 bases in the junction not matched to a gene. The CDR3 runs 16 residues from the cysteine to the phenylalanine. Kept here is only the CDR3 DNA, which spans 48 bases and is read in frame from base 1. The germline V gene (reference sequence) supplies CDR1 SGHNT and CDR2 YYREEE.